Below, one TCR beta chain is given with its context. It has no known antigen specificity. No per-base quality is available; no much larger clone lies one base away. The sample belongs to a study of graft-versus-host responses after intestinal transplantation listed by TCRdb under 2021. Some background on the complete study: Recipients received multivisceral, liver-intestinal, or isolated intestinal transplants. Anti-thymocyte globulin induction was given to all recipients, followed by maintenance tacrolimus and steroids for approximately three years. To identify alloreactive clones, pre-transplant mixed lymphocyte reaction products were sequenced and compared with unstimulated pre-transplant donor and recipient T cells. Instead of going to the commercial service, samples from a few later patients were sequenced in-house on an Illumina MiSeq and processed with MiXCR. A cohort of about two dozen intestinal transplant recipients, including one retransplant, was enrolled, and a few patients lacking pretransplant specimens were excluded. A peak of at least 4% donor T cells among recipient peripheral blood mononuclear cells was the definition used for donor T cell macrochimerism. After intestinal transplantation, graft-versus-host and host-versus-graft alloreactive T cell clones in the graft, circulation and bone marrow were tracked using bulk TCR-beta CDR3 sequencing.

Taken with the paper, the label for time point translates to: cells obtained before transplantation from donor or recipient. CD3+CD4+ and CD3+CD8+ populations were FACS-sorted from unstimulated pre-transplant donor and recipient cells taken from spleen or lymph nodes. The library was built by means of the immunoSEQ multiplex PCR assay. In most patients, genomic DNA was isolated using the Qiagen DNeasy Blood and Tissue Kit and sent frozen to Adaptive Biotechnologies for TCR sequencing. Adaptive Biotechnologies carried out high-throughput TCR-beta CDR3 sequencing of genomic DNA for most patients. The authors processed their data as follows. Adaptive's ImmunoSEQ software supplied the TCR sequencing data for around 17 patients, while MiXCR and VDJtools were used to process a few other patients. CD4 versus CD8 sorting errors were corrected by removing sequences found in both subsets at a frequency ratio below 5:1. Because the origin of CDR3 nucleotide sequences shared between donor and recipient could not be assigned, those sequences were removed. To be classed as alloreactive, a clone needed at least 2-fold expansion over unstimulated cells and a minimum CFSE-low frequency of 0.002% (template counts) or 0.001% (read counts). Clones were considered mappable if detected in sequenced pre-transplant spleen, lymph node, or MLR CFSE-low populations of the donor or recipient. The cumulative frequency of alloreactive clones was calculated as a percentage of all sequences, weighted by copy number. The source is immuneACCESS, and TCRdb retained only in-frame sequences with V and J called. Part of the clones is not carried over; for the studies checked, unresolved V genes explain less than half of this, and the remainder is unexplained. V and J calls and clone size are copied from that table; D and trimming were computed from the DNA. The sample includes some 82,000 clones, with roughly 84% observed a single time. The ten most abundant clones make up over 7% of the sample.

What the study reported, not specific to this receptor: Early after transplant, peak levels of circulating GvH clones were associated with declines in HvG clones. In the allografts of patients with donor T cell macrochimerism, GvH to HvG T cell clonal ratios were high. GvH clones were detected in recipient bone marrow, and some of these GvH clones were observed earlier in ileal mucosa or blood, consistent with an intestinal mucosal origin. The relatively low number and heterogeneity of intestinal transplant patients limited the conclusions.

At the junction V is shortened by 3 bases and J by 4 bases, with 21 bases in between. Reading from cysteine to phenylalanine, the CDR3 counts 17 amino acids. CDR3 DNA only is kept here, 51 bases in frame from base 1. The germline V gene provides CDR1 SGHRS and CDR2 YFSETQ. The chain is made from TRBV5-1 and TRBJ2-3; the D gene is perhaps TRBD2, on 7 matching bases. The material was unstimulated CD8+ T cells sorted from spleen or lymph node cells, obtained before transplant. The receptor was isolated from a human donor who was the organ donor for an intestinal transplant. The CDR3 has the sequence CASSSLGGGYGADTQYF. The DNA sequence is given as TGCGCCAGCAGCTCCTTGGGGGGGGGCTATGGGGCAGATACGCAGTATTTT.